The T cell receptor (beta chain) described here comes from a study of shared clonotypes between healthy human individuals. Across the whole study: Plates per donor: three CD4 naive, three CD4 memory, two CD8 naive, one CD8 memory.

General study points: A limitation of the genetic and exposure-history diversity represented arose from few donors.

In the case of this clone: The antigen is not known.

Original handling: Filtering differed since immunoSEQ provided only junctions, with no quality scores. The protocol was immunoSEQ multiplex PCR, while the TCRdb copy is restricted to in-frame clones and leaves out a portion. The V and J calls and the clone size are those of that table, but D and trimming were determined from the DNA. The table shows some 2.1 million clones, with 90% to 95% occurring only once. All the donors were Caucasian adults who lived in Nashville, Tennessee. The CDR3 is made up of 15 amino acids. V shed 5 bases and J 4 bases; nucleotides not matched to a gene: 7. Germline CDR1 reads MNHEY; CDR2 reads SMNVEV (reference sequence).

The sequenced sample was naive CD4+ T cells sorted from blood. Documented subset: CD45RA+ positively selected. This sequence was found in a man aged 18 to 29 in good health. The chain couples TRBV27 to TRBJ2-7; TRBD2 matches 11 bases. CDR3 protein: CASSISGGAAYEQYF. DNA for the CDR3: TGTGCCAGCAGTATTAGCGGGGGGGCTGCTTACGAGCAGTACTTC.